This TCR beta chain was observed in a study of CD8 T cells in ankylosing spondylitis. V was cut by 8 bases and J by 5 bases, with 13 bases left in between. The CDR3 consists of 13 residues. The germline CDR1 and CDR2 sequences are SGHAT and FQNNGV. TCRdb reanalysed the 5' RACE reads using MiXCR and keeps one entry per CDR3 protein. Of approximately 200,000 distinct CDR3 sequences in the sample, 13% were seen once. Study-wide findings and caveats: Disease-linked clones displayed a CD8+ phenotype and appeared relatively rarely in peripheral blood. It was reported that disease-linked clones were significantly enriched in matched ankylosing spondylitis synovial fluid.

This clonotype occurred a few times. Its antigen remains unidentified. V is TRBV11-2 and J is TRBJ2-1; a weak D match, TRBD2 (5 bases). The sequenced sample consisted of blood, either unsorted or a sorted T cell fraction (not recorded which). The origin of this receptor is a male donor with ankylosing spondylitis or in good health (not recorded which). CDR3 amino acids: CASAFGLDNEQFF. CDR3 nucleotide sequence: TGTGCCAGCGCCTTTGGACTGGACAATGAGCAGTTCTTC.